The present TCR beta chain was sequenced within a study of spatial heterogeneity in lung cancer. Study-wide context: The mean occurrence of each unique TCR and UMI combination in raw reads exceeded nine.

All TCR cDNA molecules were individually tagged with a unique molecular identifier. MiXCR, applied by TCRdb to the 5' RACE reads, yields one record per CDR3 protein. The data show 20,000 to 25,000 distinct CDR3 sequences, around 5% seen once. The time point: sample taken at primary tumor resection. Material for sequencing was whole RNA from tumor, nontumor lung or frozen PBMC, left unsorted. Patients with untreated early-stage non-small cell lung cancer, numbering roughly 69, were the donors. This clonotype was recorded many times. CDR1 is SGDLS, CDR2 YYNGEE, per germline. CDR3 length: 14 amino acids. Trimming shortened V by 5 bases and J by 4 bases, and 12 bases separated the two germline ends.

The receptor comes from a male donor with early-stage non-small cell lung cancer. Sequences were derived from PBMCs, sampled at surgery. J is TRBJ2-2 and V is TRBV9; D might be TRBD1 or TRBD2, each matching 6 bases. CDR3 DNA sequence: TGTGCCAGCAGGCAAACGGGGGCCACCGGGGAGCTGTTTTTT. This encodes CASRQTGATGELFF.